This T cell receptor (beta chain) was found in a study of a mutant IDH1 vaccine in newly diagnosed glioma (dated by TCRdb to about 2021). Turning to the overall study: Across visits V03 through V10, patients got a total of eight vaccinations, given in weeks 1, 3, 5, 7, 11, 15, 19 and 23. Of the approximately 32 treated patients, around 62% were male and 37.5% were female, and the mean age was approximately 40 years. Peripheral blood was collected at six visits: V03 (baseline), V05, V07, V10, V12 and V13. For exploratory analyses, about two dozen treated patients had longitudinal TCRB deep sequencing done wherever samples were available. Prior to enrollment, patients had been given standard therapy consisting of radiotherapy alone, temozolomide alone, or radiochemotherapy with temozolomide, with the combination given to most patients. Vaccination started 4-6 weeks after radiotherapy alone, or was given together with temozolomide cycles in the groups whose treatment included chemotherapy.

Overall study outcomes, separate from this receptor: No apparent relationship was observed between pseudoprogression and alterations in the top peripheral T cell clonotypes detected by TCRB sequencing. Selection of PBMC samples for TCRB deep sequencing was based on availability. Vaccine-induced immune responses across multiple MHC alleles were detected in 80% to 95% of patients. The authors noted that analyses of patient blood samples could not be reproduced because of sample limitations.

Library generation was performed with the immunoSEQ multiplex PCR assay. Following the manufacturer's protocol, the hsTCRB Kit was used to amplify rearranged TCR beta chain sequences. Sequencing of TCRB libraries was carried out on an Illumina MiSeq. In the original analysis: Demultiplexing, trimming and gene mapping were performed with the kit vendor's proprietary platform. The clones in this table, taken by TCRdb from immuneACCESS, are in-frame only. Not every clone is retained; where verified, under half of the shortfall comes from an unresolved V gene, and the cause of the rest is unknown. V and J calls and clone size are given by that table; D and trimming were obtained from the DNA. Within this sample are just over 80,000 clones, with 65% to 90% of them counted one time only. Clones ranked in the top ten supply approximately 2.3% of the sample. The meaning of the sample's time point label: week 23, last vaccination. Each vaccine dose was 300 ug of a 20-mer mutant IDH1 peptide in Montanide, given subcutaneously with topical imiquimod. Newly diagnosed WHO grade 3 or 4 IDH1-mutant astrocytomas showing loss of nuclear ATRX were present in the donors. The samples were drawn from NOA16, a multicentre, single-arm, open-label phase I trial in Germany that tested a mutant IDH1 peptide vaccine in humans for the first time. Genomic DNA for TCRB sequencing was extracted from EDTA blood using the DNeasy Blood and Tissue Kit.

About this clone itself: There is no known antigen for this receptor. Base-call qualities are not available, and no considerably larger clone is one nucleotide away.

Its CDR3 holds 15 amino acids, cysteine through phenylalanine. The kept DNA is CDR3 alone, 45 bases in frame from the first base. CDR1 KGHSH and CDR2 LQKENI are derived from the germline V gene. Clipping removes 5 bases from V and 4 bases from J, with 4 as the unmatched junction base count. The TCR comes from a man younger than 40 with glioma. Some clones in this sample may be carry-over from other donors' samples. The V and J segments used are TRBV18 and TRBJ1-5, with 11 bases aligning to TRBD1. Specimen: PBMCs, collected from a glioma patient whose treatment included an IDH1 peptide vaccine. The encoded CDR3 is CASSIGTGGNQPQHF. The base sequence is TGTGCCAGCTCAATTGGGACAGGGGGAAATCAGCCCCAGCATTTT.